This TCR beta chain was sequenced during a study of blood T cell repertoires in COVID-19. The overall study: Both acute and convalescent COVID-19 samples were obtained from the United States, Italy and Spain. T cells, B-cell-depleted T cells, or PBMCs supplied cDNA or gDNA.

The CDR3 extends over 11 amino acids. Germline CDR1 is DFQATT and CDR2 is SNEGSKA (reference sequence). Trimming removed 4 bases from V and 8 bases from J, with 11 bases in between. While infection was still active, Seattle patients were enrolled and then followed longitudinally. Original handling: Nucleated cell counts were estimated from reference gene primer amplification. Sequenced by immunoSEQ multiplex PCR; TCRdb stores in-frame clones only, minus some. That table gives V, J and clone size, and the DNA gave D and trimming. Counted here are more than 95,000 clones, around four fifths occurring once; the ten biggest clones make up 4.5% to 6%.

The TCR comes from a man aged 80 or over with COVID-19, enrolled during active disease. The source material was peripheral blood. V usage is TRBV20-1 and J usage is TRBJ1-2; tentative D call: TRBD1 (6 bases). CDR3 coding DNA: TGCAGTGCTATAGGGACATTAGGCTACACCTTC. Translated: CSAIGTLGYTF.